The 15 T cell receptor beta chains listed next were all sequenced from one sample in a study of CD8+CD57+ T cells in acquired aplastic anemia listed by TCRdb under 2018. Expansion of CD8+CD57+ cells had been shown by flow cytometry in the patients chosen for sequencing. Reads for this sample came from an Illumina HiSeq 2000. TCR beta VDJ combination and CDR3 sequence profiling used genomic DNA as the template. Using fastp trimming at Q25 and MiXCR clonotype assembly, TCRdb reanalyzed the public sequencing data and kept in-frame beta chains. Rows with a matching CDR3 protein are joined into one entry that keeps the most common DNA and genes. Recorded for this sample are about 160,000 distinct CDR3 sequences; 70% to 75% of them occurred a single time. The ten largest clones add up to approximately 42% of the sample. The sequencing sample was made of sorted CD4+, CD8+, or CD8+CD57+ T cells (not recorded which) from PBMCs. These receptors were collected from a human donor with aplastic anemia.

The J gene is TRBJ2-7, the V gene TRBV5-4, with D maybe TRBD1 (6 bases). Trimming pared 4 bases from V and 7 bases from J, leaving 21 bases between. CDR1 SGHNT and CDR2 YYREEE come from the germline V gene (reference sequence). The CDR3 is 15 residues long. The CDR3 is CASSPHSGGAEEQYF. CDR3 coding DNA: TGTGCCAGCAGCCCGCATTCTGGGGGCGCGGAGGAGCAGTACTTC.

The chain recombines TRBV20-1 with TRBJ2-1, with D possibly being TRBD1 (6 bases). Between the trimmed V and J ends, which lost 1 base and 1 base, there was a span of 11 bases. This CDR3 region has 15 residues. The germline V gene encodes CDR1 DFQATT and CDR2 SNEGSKA (reference sequence). DNA for the CDR3: TGCAGTGCTAGAGTCAGGGGCCTATCCTACAATGAGCAGTTCTTC. Its translation is CSARVRGLSYNEQFF.

The chain joins TRBV19 to TRBJ1-6; 7 positions match TRBD1. The junction had 12 bases not matched to a gene; V was cut back by 9 bases and J by 13 bases. The CDR3 is 13 residues long. Germline V lookup: CDR1 LNHDA, CDR2 SQIVND (reference sequence). CDR3 sequence: CASADRYSEPLHF. The CDR3 DNA sequence: TGTGCCAGCGCGGACAGGTATAGCGAGCCCCTCCACTTT.

This clonotype was seen many times. The rearrangement joins TRBV2 to TRBJ1-1; D is unresolved. V was cut by 4 bases and J by 3 bases, with 15 bases left in between. The CDR3 has 15 residues. Germline V gene data show CDR1 as SNHLY and CDR2 as FYNNEI. CDR3 loop: CASSGIGGGYTEAFF. The CDR3 DNA reads TGTGCCAGCAGTGGAATTGGTGGAGGGTACACTGAAGCTTTCTTT. The whole variable domain, remainder taken from reference TRBV2 and TRBJ1-1, is EPEVTQTPSHQVTQMGQEVILRCVPISNHLYFYWYRQILGQKVEFLVSFYNNEISEKSEIFDDQFSVERPDGSNFTLKIRSTKLEDSAMYFCASSGIGGGYTEAFFGQGTRLTVV.

This clonotype has just one count. The CDR3 bases are TGCAGCGCCCGCGGGGGAACCCTGATCTATGGCTACACCTTC. It translates to CSARGGTLIYGYTF. The J gene is TRBJ1-2, the V gene TRBV29-1, with D possibly being TRBD1 (5 bases). CDR3 length equals 14 residues. V was cut by 7 bases and J by 4 bases, with 19 bases left in between. CDR1 is SQVTM and CDR2 is ANQGSEA in the germline V gene.

This chain joins TRBV10-3 and TRBJ2-2, with D tentatively TRBD2 (6 bases). CDR1 ENHRY and CDR2 SYGVKD come from the germline V gene. Trimming removed 10 bases from V and 3 bases from J, with 15 bases in between. The CDR3 is made up of 14 amino acids. CDR3 sequence reads: CATSGLEDTGELFF. Written as DNA, the CDR3 is TGTGCCACCTCGGGACTGGAAGACACCGGGGAGCTGTTTTTT.

The J gene is TRBJ2-2, the V gene TRBV2; 14 bases agree with TRBD2. V was clipped by 6 bases and J by 6 bases; unmatched bases: 6. The CDR3 covers 16 residues. Looked up from germline, CDR1 is SNHLY and CDR2 is FYNNEI. CDR3 bases: TGTGCCAGCAGGGGGACTAGCGGGGGATTGGCCGGGGAGCTGTTTTTT. It is translated as CASRGTSGGLAGELFF. Full variable domain (remainder filled in from reference TRBV2 and TRBJ2-2): EPEVTQTPSHQVTQMGQEVILRCVPISNHLYFYWYRQILGQKVEFLVSFYNNEISEKSEIFDDQFSVERPDGSNFTLKIRSTKLEDSAMYFCASRGTSGGLAGELFFGEGSRLTVL.

The chain employs TRBV7-2 and TRBJ2-5, with 12 bases aligning to TRBD2. This CDR3 comprises 16 residues. V shed 8 bases, J shed 3 bases, and the junction held 10 bases outside the gene matches. The V gene's germline CDR1 is SGHTA and CDR2 FQGNSA. The CDR3 is CASARTLAGGEETQYF. The CDR3 coding sequence is TGTGCCAGCGCCCGGACTCTAGCGGGAGGGGAAGAGACCCAGTACTTC. Together with reference TRBV7-2 and TRBJ2-5, the CDR3 gives the full variable domain: GAGVSQSPSNKVTEKGKDVELRCDPISGHTALYWYRQSLGQGLEFLIYFQGNSAPDKSGLPSDRFSAERTGGSVSTLTIQRTQQEDSAVYLCASARTLAGGEETQYFGPGTRLLVL.

V and J are TRBV7-3 and TRBJ1-1; TRBD1 is a possible D gene (5 bases). CDR1 is SGHTA, CDR2 FQGTGA, per germline. This CDR3 region has 15 residues. V shed 3 bases and J shed 4 bases, with 15 bases lying between them. The CDR3 DNA follows: TGTGCCAGCAGCTTCCAGTCAGGGCTTCTCACTGAAGCTTTCTTT. Amino acids: CASSFQSGLLTEAFF.

A word on this clonotype: The junction shows a germline mismatch at one end, possibly a read error. V and J are TRBV7-3 and TRBJ2-3; the D gene is possibly TRBD1 (6 bases). The CDR3 consists of 15 residues. Germline V gene data show CDR1 as SGHTA and CDR2 as FQGTGA. For the CDR3, the DNA is TGTGCCAGCAGTCCGGGACAAATGGTCACAGATACACAGTATTTT. Amino acids: CASSPGQMVTDTQYF.

This clonotype came up many times. V is TRBV10-2 and J is TRBJ2-5; D may be TRBD1 or TRBD2 (5 bases each). Germline CDR1 reads WSHSY; CDR2 reads SAAADI. V was clipped by 3 bases and J by 1 base, with 15 bases between them. CDR3 size: 16 residues. CDR3: CASSDGPRGAQETQYF. CDR3 DNA sequence: TGCGCCAGCAGTGACGGGCCCCGAGGGGCCCAAGAGACCCAGTACTTC.

The chain links TRBV20-1 to TRBJ2-2; possibly TRBD2 for D (5 bases). V lost 6 bases, J lost 6 bases, and 26 bases lay in between. The CDR3 is 17 amino acids. Looked up from germline, CDR1 is DFQATT and CDR2 is SNEGSKA (reference sequence). The CDR3 spells CSAPADGVRATAGELFF. The CDR3 coding sequence is TGCAGTGCCCCAGCTGACGGGGTGAGGGCCACCGCCGGGGAGCTGTTTTTT.

The CDR3 here is CASSYSALVGEQYF. In DNA form, the CDR3 reads TGTGCCAGCAGTTACTCGGCACTGGTAGGCGAGCAGTACTTC. The chain uses TRBV6-1 and TRBJ2-7; no firm D call. The V end lost 5 bases, the J end lost 6 bases, and 17 bases lay between the germline ends. This CDR3 region has 14 residues. CDR1 is MNHNS and CDR2 is SASEGT in the germline V gene.

A note on this clonotype: No conserved phenylalanine or tryptophan ends this CDR3, so it is likely a read error. The chain couples TRBV7-3 to TRBJ2-3, with 7 bases identical to TRBD2. Germline CDR1 and CDR2: SGHTA and FQGTGA. The CDR3 is 14 amino acids. The CDR3 region has the DNA TGTGCCCGCAGCTTAGTCCCGGGAGGTGATACGCAGTATGTT. Translation gives CARSLVPGGDTQYV.

This chain uses TRBV9 with TRBJ2-5; D is perhaps TRBD1 (6 bases). V dropped 4 bases and J dropped 2 bases, with 15 bases sitting between them. The CDR3 is 15 amino acids. The germline CDR1 and CDR2 sequences are SGDLS and YYNGEE. In DNA, the CDR3 is TGTGCCAGCAGCCCCCAGACAGGTACACAAGAGACCCAGTACTTC. Protein: CASSPQTGTQETQYF.